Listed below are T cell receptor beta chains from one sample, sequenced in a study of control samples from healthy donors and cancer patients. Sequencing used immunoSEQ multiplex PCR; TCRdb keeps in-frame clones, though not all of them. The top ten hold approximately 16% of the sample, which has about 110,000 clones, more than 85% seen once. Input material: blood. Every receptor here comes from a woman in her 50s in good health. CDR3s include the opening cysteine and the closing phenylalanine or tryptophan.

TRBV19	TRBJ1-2	CASSSDRQGRSYGYTF
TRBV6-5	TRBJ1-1	CASDRIPDTEAFF
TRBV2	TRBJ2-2	CASSRQGAGTGELFF
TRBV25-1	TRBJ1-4	CASSDRDRGPNEKLFF
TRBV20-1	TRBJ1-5	CSASARGNSNQPQHF
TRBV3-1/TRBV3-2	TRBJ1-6	CASTQGGRNNSPLHF
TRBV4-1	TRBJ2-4	CASSPQDVAKNIQYF
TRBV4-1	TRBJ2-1	CASSPNIQPTRVDEQFF
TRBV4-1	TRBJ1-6	CASSQDFIRTGHYSPLHF
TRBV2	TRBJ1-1	CASMIRGTEAFF
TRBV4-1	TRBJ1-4	CASSQEGPGQESEKLFF
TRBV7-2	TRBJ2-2	CASSLSGQGNTGELFF
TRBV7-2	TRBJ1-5	CASSSWGQVGNQPQHF
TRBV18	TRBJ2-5	CASSPGSLTQETQYF
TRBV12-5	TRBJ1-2	CASGTAYGYTF
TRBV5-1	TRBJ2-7	CASTEPGQGYEQYF
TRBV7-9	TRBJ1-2	CASSTERTGYGYTF
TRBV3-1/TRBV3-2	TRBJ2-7	CASSQFYEQYF
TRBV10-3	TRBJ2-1	CAISESLTRSEQFF
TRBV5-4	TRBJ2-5	CASTKGGGGYGETQYF
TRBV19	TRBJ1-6	CASSRRDRGNDSPLHF
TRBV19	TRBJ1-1	CASSRQGSTEAFF
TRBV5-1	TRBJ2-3	CASEGAGLDTQYF
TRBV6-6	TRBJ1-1	CASSRPTGQGNTEAFF
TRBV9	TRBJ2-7	CASSPSHSYEQYF
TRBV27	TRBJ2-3	CATKGGLAGVDTQYF
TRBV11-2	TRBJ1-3	CASSFDRAGNTIYF
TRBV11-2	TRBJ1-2	CASSLDRARVGGYTF
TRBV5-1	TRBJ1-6	CASSLTWERNSPLHF
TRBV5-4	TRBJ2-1	CASSLDPPGGLYNEQFF
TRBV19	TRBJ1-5	CASIRQAGNSNQPQHF
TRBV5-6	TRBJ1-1	CASSLGRERSFNTEAFF
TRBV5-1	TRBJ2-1	CASSLDVTSTIEQFF
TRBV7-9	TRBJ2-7	CASSLLVRYEQYF
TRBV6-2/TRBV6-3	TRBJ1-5	CASSYSGEFNQPQHF
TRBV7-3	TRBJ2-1	CASSLIVTAPSNEQFF
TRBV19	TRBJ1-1	CASSMRGLNTEAFF
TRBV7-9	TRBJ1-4	CASSREGRKLFF
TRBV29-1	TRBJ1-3	CSVGGDTIYF
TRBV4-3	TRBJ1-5	CASSQDRGTGVSNQPQHF
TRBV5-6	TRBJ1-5	CASSFRREMQPQHF
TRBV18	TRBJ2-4	CASSPGIAKNIQYF
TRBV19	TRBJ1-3	CASSIGAGGDDTIYF
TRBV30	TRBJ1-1	CAWRWTRGTEAFF
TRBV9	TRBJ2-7	CASSESSGGPYEQYF